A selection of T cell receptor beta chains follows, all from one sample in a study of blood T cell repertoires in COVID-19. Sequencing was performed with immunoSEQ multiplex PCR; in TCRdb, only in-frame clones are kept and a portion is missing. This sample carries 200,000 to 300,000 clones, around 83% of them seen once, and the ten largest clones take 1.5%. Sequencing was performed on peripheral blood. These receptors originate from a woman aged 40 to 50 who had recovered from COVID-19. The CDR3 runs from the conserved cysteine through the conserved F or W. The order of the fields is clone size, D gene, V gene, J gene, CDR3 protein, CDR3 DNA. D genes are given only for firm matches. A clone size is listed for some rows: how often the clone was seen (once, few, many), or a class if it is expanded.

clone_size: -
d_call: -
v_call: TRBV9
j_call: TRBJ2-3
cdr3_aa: CASSPVGGPRDTQYF
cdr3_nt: TGTGCCAGCAGCCCAGTGGGGGGGCCGAGGGATACGCAGTATTTT

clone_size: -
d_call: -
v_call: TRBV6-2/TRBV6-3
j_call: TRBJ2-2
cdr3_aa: CASSYSMRDYTGELFF
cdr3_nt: TGTGCCAGCAGTTATTCAATGAGGGACTACACCGGGGAGCTGTTTTTT

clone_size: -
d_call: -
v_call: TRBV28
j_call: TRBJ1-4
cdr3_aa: CASRKGATYEKLFF
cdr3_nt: TGTGCCAGCAGAAAAGGGGCAACTTATGAAAAACTGTTTTTT

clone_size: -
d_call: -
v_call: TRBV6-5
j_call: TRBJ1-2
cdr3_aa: CASRHDSNYGYTF
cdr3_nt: TGTGCCAGCAGGCATGACAGTAACTATGGCTACACCTTC

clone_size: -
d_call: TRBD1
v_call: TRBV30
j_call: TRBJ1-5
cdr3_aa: CAWSGGQGASNQPQHF
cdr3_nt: TGTGCCTGGAGTGGCGGACAGGGGGCGAGCAATCAGCCCCAGCATTTT

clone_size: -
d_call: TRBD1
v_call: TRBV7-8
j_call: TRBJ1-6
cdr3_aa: CASSGGTVSPLHF
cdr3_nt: TGTGCCAGCAGCGGGGGGACAGTCTCACCCCTCCACTTT

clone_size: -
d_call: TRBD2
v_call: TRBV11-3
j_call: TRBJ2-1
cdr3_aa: CASSPSGDSYNEQFF
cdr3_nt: TGTGCCAGCAGCCCTAGCGGGGACAGCTACAATGAGCAGTTCTTC

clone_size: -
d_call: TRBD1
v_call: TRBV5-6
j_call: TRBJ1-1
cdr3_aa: CASSLRTGAEAFF
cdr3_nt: TGTGCCAGCAGCTTGCGGACAGGGGCTGAAGCTTTCTTT

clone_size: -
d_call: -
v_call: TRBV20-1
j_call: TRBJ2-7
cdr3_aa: CSALDGYEQYF
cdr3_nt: TGCAGTGCCCTAGACGGTTACGAGCAGTACTTC

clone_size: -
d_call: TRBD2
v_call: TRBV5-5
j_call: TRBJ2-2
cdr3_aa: CASSSTSGGLLYTGELFF
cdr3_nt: TGTGCCAGCAGCTCTACTAGCGGGGGGCTTCTGTACACCGGGGAGCTGTTTTTT

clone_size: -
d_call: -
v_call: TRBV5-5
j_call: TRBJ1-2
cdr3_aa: CASSLYRVGYTF
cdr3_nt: TGTGCCAGCAGCTTGTACAGGGTCGGCTACACCTTC

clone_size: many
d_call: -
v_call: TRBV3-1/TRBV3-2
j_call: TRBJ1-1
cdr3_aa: CASSPKTAPYTEAFF
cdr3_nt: TGTGCCAGCAGCCCTAAGACAGCCCCATACACTGAAGCTTTCTTT

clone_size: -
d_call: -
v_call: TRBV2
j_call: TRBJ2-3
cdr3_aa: CASNRDTQYF
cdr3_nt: TGTGCCAGCAACAGGGATACGCAGTATTTT

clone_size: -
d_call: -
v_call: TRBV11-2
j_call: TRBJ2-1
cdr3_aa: CASTLSGVAGNSYNEQFF
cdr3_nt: TGTGCCAGCACCCTGAGTGGGGTGGCGGGCAATTCCTACAATGAGCAGTTCTTC

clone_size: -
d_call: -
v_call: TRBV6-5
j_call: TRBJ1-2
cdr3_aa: CASTEVPSGYGYTF
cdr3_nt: TGTGCCAGCACCGAGGTACCCTCCGGGTATGGCTACACCTTC

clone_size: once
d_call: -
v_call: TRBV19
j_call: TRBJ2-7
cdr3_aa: CASSQTGRLSYEQYF
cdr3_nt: TGTGCCAGTAGCCAAACAGGGAGACTCTCCTACGAGCAGTACTTC

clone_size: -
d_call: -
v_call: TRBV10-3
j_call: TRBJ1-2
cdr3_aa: CAISGASNYGYTF
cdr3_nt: TGTGCCATCAGTGGGGCCTCTAACTATGGCTACACCTTC

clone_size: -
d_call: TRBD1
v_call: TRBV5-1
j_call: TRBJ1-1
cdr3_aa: CASSRSGTGDTEAFF
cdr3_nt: TGCGCCAGCAGCCGATCCGGGACAGGGGACACTGAAGCTTTCTTT

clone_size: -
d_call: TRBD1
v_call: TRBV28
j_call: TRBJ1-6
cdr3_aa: CASSSTGTGDRSPLHF
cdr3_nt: TGTGCCAGCAGTTCGACCGGGACAGGGGATCGGTCACCCCTCCACTTT

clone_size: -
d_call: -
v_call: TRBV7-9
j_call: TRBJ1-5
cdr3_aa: CASSLGGQSNQPQHF
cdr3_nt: TGTGCCAGCAGCTTAGGGGGACAAAGCAATCAGCCCCAGCATTTT

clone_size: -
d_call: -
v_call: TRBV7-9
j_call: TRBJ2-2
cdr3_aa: CASSLMGLPNTGELFF
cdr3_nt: TGTGCCAGCAGCCTTATGGGACTGCCAAACACCGGGGAGCTGTTTTTT

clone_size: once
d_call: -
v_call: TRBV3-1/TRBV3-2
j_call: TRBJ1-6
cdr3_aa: CASSHRGMSSYNSPLHF
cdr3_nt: TGTGCCAGCAGCCATAGGGGTATGAGCTCCTATAATTCACCCCTCCACTTT

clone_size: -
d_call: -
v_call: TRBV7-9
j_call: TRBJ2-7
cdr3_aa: CASSLVGGSYEQYF
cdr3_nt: TGTGCCAGCAGCTTAGTGGGGGGCTCCTACGAGCAGTACTTC

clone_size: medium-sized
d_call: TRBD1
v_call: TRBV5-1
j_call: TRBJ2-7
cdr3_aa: CASRKGADISYEQYF
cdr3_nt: TGCGCCAGCAGAAAGGGGGCTGACATTTCGTACGAGCAGTACTTC

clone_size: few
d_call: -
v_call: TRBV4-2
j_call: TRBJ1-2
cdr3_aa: CASSQQGPGGYTF
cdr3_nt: TGTGCCAGCAGCCAACAGGGGCCCGGTGGCTACACCTTC

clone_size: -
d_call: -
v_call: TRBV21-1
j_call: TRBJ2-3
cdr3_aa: CASSKRDLLLTDTQYF
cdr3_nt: TGTGCCAGCAGCAAGAGGGACTTACTACTCACAGATACGCAGTATTTT

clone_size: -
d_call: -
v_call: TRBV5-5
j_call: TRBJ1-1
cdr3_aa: CASSLDVANTEAFF
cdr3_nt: TGTGCCAGCAGCTTGGATGTAGCGAACACTGAAGCTTTCTTT

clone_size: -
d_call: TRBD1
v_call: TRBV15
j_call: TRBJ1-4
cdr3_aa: CATSRAGTGNEKLFF
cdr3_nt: TGTGCCACCAGCAGAGCCGGGACAGGGAATGAAAAACTGTTTTTT

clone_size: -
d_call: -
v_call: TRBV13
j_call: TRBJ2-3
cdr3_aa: CASSLGQGTDTQYF
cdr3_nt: TGTGCCAGCAGCTTAGGGCAGGGCACAGATACGCAGTATTTT

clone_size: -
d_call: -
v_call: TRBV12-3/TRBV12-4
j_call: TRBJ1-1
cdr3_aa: CASSSGVRAEAFF
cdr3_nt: TGTGCCAGCAGTTCGGGGGTTCGGGCTGAAGCTTTCTTT

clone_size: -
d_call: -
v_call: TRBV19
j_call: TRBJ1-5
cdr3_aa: CASSQGQKHNQPQHF
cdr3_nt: TGTGCCAGTAGTCAGGGACAAAAACACAATCAGCCCCAGCATTTT

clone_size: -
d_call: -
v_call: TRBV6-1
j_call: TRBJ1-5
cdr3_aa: CASSEKRNQPQHF
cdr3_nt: TGTGCCAGCAGTGAAAAGAGAAATCAGCCCCAGCATTTT

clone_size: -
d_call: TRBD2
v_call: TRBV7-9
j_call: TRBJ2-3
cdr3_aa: CASSLSGGGSVDTQYF
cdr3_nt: TGTGCCAGCAGCTTATCGGGCGGGGGGAGTGTGGATACGCAGTATTTT

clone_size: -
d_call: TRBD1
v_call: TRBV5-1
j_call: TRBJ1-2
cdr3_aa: CASSPDRGHGYTF
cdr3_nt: TGCGCCAGCAGCCCAGACAGGGGCCATGGCTACACCTTC

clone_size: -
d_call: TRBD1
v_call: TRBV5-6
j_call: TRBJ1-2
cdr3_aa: CASTKRTGEGGYTF
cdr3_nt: TGTGCCAGCACAAAAAGGACAGGGGAGGGCGGCTACACCTTC

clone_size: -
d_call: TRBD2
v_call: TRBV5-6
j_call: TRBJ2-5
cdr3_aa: CASRLAGLGAQYF
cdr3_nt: TGTGCCAGCAGACTAGCGGGACTCGGGGCCCAGTACTTC

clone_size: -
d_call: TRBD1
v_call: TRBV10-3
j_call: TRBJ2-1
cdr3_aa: CAISEGVTGGPPEQFF
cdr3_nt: TGTGCCATCAGTGAGGGGGTGACAGGGGGCCCACCGGAGCAGTTCTTC

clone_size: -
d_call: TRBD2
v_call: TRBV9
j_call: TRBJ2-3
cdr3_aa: CASSVAVSGRLEDTQYF
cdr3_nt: TGTGCCAGCAGCGTAGCGGTTAGCGGGCGCCTCGAAGATACGCAGTATTTT

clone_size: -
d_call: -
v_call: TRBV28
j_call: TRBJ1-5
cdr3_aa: CASSSMSQPQHF
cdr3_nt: TGTGCCAGCTCCTCAATGAGTCAGCCCCAGCATTTT

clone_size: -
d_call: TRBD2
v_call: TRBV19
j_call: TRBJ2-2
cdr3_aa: CASLSLGGANTGELFF
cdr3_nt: TGTGCCAGTCTTTCCCTGGGGGGGGCGAACACCGGGGAGCTGTTTTTT

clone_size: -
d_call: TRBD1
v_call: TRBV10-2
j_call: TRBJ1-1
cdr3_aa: CASSDPGTANTEAFF
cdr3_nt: TGCGCCAGCAGTGACCCCGGGACAGCGAACACTGAAGCTTTCTTT

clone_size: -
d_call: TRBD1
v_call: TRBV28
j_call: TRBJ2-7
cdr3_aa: CASSISGTGAYEQYF
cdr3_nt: TGTGCCAGCAGCATCTCCGGGACAGGAGCCTACGAGCAGTACTTC

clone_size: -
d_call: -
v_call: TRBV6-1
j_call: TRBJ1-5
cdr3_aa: CASSDQGNQPQHF
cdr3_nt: TGTGCCAGCAGTGATCAGGGGAATCAGCCCCAGCATTTT

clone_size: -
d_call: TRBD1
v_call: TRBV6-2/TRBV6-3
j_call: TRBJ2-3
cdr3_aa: CASSYWDSSKDTQYF
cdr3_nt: TGTGCCAGCAGTTACTGGGACAGTTCGAAAGATACGCAGTATTTT

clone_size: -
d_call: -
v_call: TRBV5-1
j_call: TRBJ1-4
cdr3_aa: CASSWGTGQEKLFF
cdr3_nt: TGCGCCAGCTCCTGGGGTACAGGGCAAGAAAAACTGTTTTTT

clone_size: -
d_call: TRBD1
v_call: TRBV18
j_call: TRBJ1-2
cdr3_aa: CASSPRDSRGDGYTF
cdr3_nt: TGTGCCAGCTCACCTCGGGACAGCCGCGGGGATGGCTACACCTTC

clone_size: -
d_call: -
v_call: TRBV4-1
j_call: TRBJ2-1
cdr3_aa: CASSQVNILSYNEQFF
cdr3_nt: TGCGCCAGCAGCCAAGTAAACATCCTCTCCTACAATGAGCAGTTCTTC

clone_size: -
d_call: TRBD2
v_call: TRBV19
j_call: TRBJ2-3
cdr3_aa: CASSIGPNGGEADTQYF
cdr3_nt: TGTGCCAGTAGTATAGGCCCTAACGGGGGGGAAGCAGATACGCAGTATTTT

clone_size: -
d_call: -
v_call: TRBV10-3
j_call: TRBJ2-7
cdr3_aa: CAIGQDYYEQYF
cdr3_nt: TGTGCCATCGGACAGGACTACTACGAGCAGTACTTC

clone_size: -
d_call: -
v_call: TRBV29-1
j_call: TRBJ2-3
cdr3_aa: CSVLKDRRDTQYF
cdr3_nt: TGCAGCGTTCTAAAAGACCGGAGGGATACGCAGTATTTT

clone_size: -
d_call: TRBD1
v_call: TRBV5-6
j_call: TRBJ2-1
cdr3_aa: CASSFPTGTGHYNEQFF
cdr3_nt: TGTGCCAGCAGCTTTCCTACCGGGACAGGGCACTACAATGAGCAGTTCTTC

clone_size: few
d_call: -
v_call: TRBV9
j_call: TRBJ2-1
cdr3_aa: CASSVAISSYNEQFF
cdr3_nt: TGTGCCAGCAGCGTAGCTATAAGCTCCTACAATGAGCAGTTCTTC

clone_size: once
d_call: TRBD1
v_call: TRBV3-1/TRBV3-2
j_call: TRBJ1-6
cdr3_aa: CASSGDRDSARSPLHF
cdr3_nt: TGTGCCAGCAGCGGCGACCGGGACAGCGCTAGGTCACCCCTCCACTTT

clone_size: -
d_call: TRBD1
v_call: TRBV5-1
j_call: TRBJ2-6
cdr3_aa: CASSTGTALNVLTF
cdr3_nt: TGCGCCAGCAGCACCGGGACAGCCCTCAACGTCCTGACTTTC

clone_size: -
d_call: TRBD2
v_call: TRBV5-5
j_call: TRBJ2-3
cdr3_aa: CASSSTSGGADTQYF
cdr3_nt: TGTGCCAGCAGCTCAACTAGCGGGGGGGCAGATACGCAGTATTTT